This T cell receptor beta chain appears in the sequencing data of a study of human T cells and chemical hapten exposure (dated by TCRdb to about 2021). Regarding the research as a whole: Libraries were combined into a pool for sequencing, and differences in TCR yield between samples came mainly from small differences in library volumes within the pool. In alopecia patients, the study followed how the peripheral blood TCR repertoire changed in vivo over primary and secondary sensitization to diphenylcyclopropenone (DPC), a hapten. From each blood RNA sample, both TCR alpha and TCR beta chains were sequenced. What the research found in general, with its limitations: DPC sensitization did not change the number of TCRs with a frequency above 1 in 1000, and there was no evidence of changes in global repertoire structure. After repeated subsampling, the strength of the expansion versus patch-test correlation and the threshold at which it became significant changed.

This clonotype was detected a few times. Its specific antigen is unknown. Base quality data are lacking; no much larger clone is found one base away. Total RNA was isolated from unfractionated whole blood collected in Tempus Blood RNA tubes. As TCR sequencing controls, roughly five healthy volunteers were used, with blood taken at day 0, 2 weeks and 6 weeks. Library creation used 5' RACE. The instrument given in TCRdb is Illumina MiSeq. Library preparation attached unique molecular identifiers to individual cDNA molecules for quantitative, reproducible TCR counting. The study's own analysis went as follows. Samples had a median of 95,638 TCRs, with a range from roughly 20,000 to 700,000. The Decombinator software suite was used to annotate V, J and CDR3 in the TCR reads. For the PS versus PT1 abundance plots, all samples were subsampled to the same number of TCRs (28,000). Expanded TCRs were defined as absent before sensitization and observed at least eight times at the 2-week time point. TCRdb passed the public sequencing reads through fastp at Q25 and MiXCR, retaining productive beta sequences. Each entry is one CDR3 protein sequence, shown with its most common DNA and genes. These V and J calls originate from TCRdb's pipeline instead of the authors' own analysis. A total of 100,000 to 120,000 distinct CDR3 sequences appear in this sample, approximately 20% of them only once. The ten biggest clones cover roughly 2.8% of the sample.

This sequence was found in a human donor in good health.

The CDR3 sequence is CASSLRQDRPLYGYTF. The sequenced DNA is TGTGCCAGCTCACTTAGACAGGACAGGCCTCTCTATGGCTACACCTTC. The V and J segments used are TRBV18 and TRBJ1-2; 7 of the junction bases match TRBD1. V lost 4 bases and J lost 4 bases, and the count of bases not matched to a germline gene is 12. CDR1 and CDR2 were assigned from the germline V gene as KGHSH and LQKENI. From cysteine to phenylalanine, the CDR3 is 16 amino acids long. CDR3 DNA only is kept here, 48 bases in frame from base 1.